The TCR beta chain described here comes from a study of CD8 T cells in Susac syndrome. Study-wide results and caveats: The TCR sequencing and HLA analysis in the study involved a relatively small number of individuals, as the study acknowledged.

A remark on this clonotype: Its cognate antigen is unknown.

Relapsing-remitting disease, either stable or active, was present in the treatment-naive patients who were the multiple sclerosis controls. Isolation of CD8+ and CD4+ T cells was performed negatively, whereas enrichment of TEMRA cells was done by FACS. This CDR3 spans 15 amino acids. V was clipped by 6 bases and J by 3 bases; unmatched bases: 5. From germline, CDR1 is SNHLY and CDR2 FYNNEI. RNA in amounts of about 0.5 to 1 ug was reverse transcribed with random hexamers. The amplification used immunoSEQ multiplex PCR on TCR beta CDR3; it spanned 54 Vbeta and 13 Jbeta. TCRdb re-called the immunoSEQ multiplex PCR reads with MiXCR, one entry per CDR3 protein. This sample carries over 150,000 distinct CDR3 sequences, around 93% of them seen once, and the ten largest clones take around 0.1%.

The TCR comes from a human donor with multiple sclerosis. Sequences were obtained from CD4+ T cells from PBMCs. This rearrangement joins TRBV2 to TRBJ2-2; 9 bases map to TRBD1. This CDR3 is CASRRTGVYTGELFF. CDR3 DNA: TGTGCCAGCAGGCGGACAGGGGTGTACACCGGGGAGCTGTTTTTT.